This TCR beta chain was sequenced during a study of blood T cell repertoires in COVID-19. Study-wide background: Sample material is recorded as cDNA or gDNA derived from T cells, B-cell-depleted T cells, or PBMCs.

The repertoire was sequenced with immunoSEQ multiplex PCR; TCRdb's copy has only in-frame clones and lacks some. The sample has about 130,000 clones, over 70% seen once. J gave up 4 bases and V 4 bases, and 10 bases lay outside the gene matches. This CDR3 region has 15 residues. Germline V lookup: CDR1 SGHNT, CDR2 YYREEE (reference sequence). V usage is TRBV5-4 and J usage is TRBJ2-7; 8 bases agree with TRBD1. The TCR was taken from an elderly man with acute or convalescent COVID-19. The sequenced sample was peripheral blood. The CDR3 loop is CASSTSTGVGYEQYF. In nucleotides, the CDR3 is TGTGCCAGCAGCACGTCGACAGGGGTTGGGTACGAGCAGTACTTC. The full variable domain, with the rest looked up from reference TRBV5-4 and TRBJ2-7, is ETGVTQSPTHLIKTRGQQVTLRCSSQSGHNTVSWYQQALGQGPQFIFQYYREEENGRGNFPPRFSGLQFPNYSSELNVNALELDDSALYLCASSTSTGVGYEQYFGPGTRLTVT.